The clone carrying this T cell receptor beta chain was counted a few times. This entry belongs to a study of blood T cell repertoires in COVID-19. The protocol was immunoSEQ multiplex PCR, while the TCRdb copy is restricted to in-frame clones and leaves out a portion. This sample has hundreds of thousands of clones, with 70% to 90% found just once. This CDR3 has 16 residues. Per germline, CDR1 SGHTA and CDR2 FQGTGA. The V gene end was trimmed by 1 base and the J gene end by 5 bases; junction bases not matched to a gene: 9. The source material was PBMCs or T cells enriched from blood (not recorded which). The chain joins TRBV7-3 to TRBJ2-3; TRBD2 aligns across 7 bases. The clonotype originates from a woman aged 25 to 45 who had recovered from COVID-19. The CDR3, as DNA: TGTGCCAGCAGCTTAAGCGGGACTACATCAGGAGATACGCAGTATTTT. This translates into CASSLSGTTSGDTQYF.